This T cell receptor (beta chain) was documented in a study of OX40 agonist ivuxolimab in advanced cancers. This CDR3 is built from 14 residues. Germline V lookup: CDR1 SNHLY, CDR2 FYNNEI. The trim removed 6 bases at V and 2 bases at J, leaving 6 bases unmatched. Here immunoSEQ multiplex PCR was the method, and the copy in TCRdb shows in-frame clones only, minus some. The sample has roughly 97,000 clones; about nine tenths are singletons. Sample: CD4+ or CD8+ T cells sorted from blood, taken in a trial of the OX40 agonist ivuxolimab. This TCR was recovered from an adult with an advanced solid tumor such as melanoma, head and neck, liver or kidney cancer. The chain uses TRBV2 and TRBJ2-7, with 8 positions matching TRBD1. Here the CDR3 reads CASSWDRRTYEQYF. In DNA form, the CDR3 reads TGTGCCAGCAGCTGGGACAGGAGAACCTACGAGCAGTACTTC.